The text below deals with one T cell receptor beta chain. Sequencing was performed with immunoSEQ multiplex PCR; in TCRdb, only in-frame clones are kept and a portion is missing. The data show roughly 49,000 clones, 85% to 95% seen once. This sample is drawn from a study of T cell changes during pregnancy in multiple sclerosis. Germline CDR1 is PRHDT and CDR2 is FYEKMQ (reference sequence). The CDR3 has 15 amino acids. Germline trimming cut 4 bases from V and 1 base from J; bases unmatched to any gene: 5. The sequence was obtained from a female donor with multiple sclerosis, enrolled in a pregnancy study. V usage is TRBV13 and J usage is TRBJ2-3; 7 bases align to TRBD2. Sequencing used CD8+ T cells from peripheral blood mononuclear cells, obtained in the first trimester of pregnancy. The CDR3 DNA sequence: TGTGCCAGCAGCTCGCGGGAGACGGGCACAGATACGCAGTATTTT. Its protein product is CASSSRETGTDTQYF.